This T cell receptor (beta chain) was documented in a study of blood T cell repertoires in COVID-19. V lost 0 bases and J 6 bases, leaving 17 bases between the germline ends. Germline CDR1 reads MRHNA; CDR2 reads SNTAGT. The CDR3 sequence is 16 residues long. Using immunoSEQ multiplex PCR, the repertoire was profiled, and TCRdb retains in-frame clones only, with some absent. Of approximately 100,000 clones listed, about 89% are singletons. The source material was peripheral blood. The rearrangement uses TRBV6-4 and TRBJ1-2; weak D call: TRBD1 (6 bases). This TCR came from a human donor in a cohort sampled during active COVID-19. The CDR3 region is CASSDSQGAKRDGYTF. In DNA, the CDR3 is TGTGCCAGCAGTGACTCACAGGGTGCTAAAAGGGATGGCTACACCTTC.